This T cell receptor (beta chain) is drawn from a study of human T cells and chemical hapten exposure. Study-level information: On the upper back, patch tests were applied with 0.01% DPC and read at 6 days.

For the library, individual cDNA molecules each received unique molecular identifiers. TCRdb processed the RACE reads anew with MiXCR; each CDR3 protein has one entry. The sample includes 250,000 or so distinct CDR3 sequences, 7.7% of them seen just once. Findings and caveats of the study: There were significantly more large CDR3 similarity clusters among expanded TCRs than among controls.

Time point: pre-sensitization, week 0. The sample's treatment: therapeutic diphenylcyclopropenone sensitization with weekly scalp DPC. This clonotype was observed a few times. As yet, its antigen is unknown. Looked up from germline, CDR1 is SGHTA and CDR2 is FQGNSA. The CDR3 sequence is 15 residues long. V was shortened by 2 bases and J by 0 bases, with 8 bases between the two germline ends. The sequences come from whole blood, collected in connection with sensitization to the hapten diphenylcyclopropenone (DPC). The sequence was collected from a man aged 18-30 years with alopecia areata. Some clones in this sample may be carry-over from other donors' samples. The V gene is TRBV7-2, the J gene TRBJ1-3; the D gene is possibly TRBD1 (6 bases). The CDR3 region has the DNA TGTGCCAGCAGCTTAAGAGGGGGCTCTGGAAACACCATATATTTT. It is translated as CASSLRGGSGNTIYF.